The rows below give T cell receptor beta chains drawn from one sample of a study of TIL therapy for anti-PD-1-resistant metastatic lung cancer. Libraries were prepared by immunoSEQ multiplex PCR; TCRdb keeps only in-frame clonotypes and omits some of them. The sample carries 20,000 to 25,000 clones, under 80% recorded once. The specimen comprised blood, sampled at baseline. Receptors were obtained from a person between 25 and 80 years old with non-small cell lung cancer. The CDR3 runs from the conserved cysteine through the conserved F or W. The D gene is left open where the match is weak. The size field is filled for only some rows; it gives once, few, many or a size class.

clone_size	d_call	v_call	j_call	cdr3_aa	cdr3_nt
NA	TRBD2	TRBV30	TRBJ2-7	CAWSEPRRGEYEQYF	TGTGCCTGGAGCGAACCACGACGGGGGGAGTACGAGCAGTACTTC
few	NA	TRBV10-1	TRBJ2-7	CASFGVGEQYF	TGCGCCAGCTTCGGGGTTGGCGAGCAGTACTTC
NA	NA	TRBV5-1	TRBJ2-5	CASSLRPAEQYF	TGCGCCAGCAGTCTACGACCCGCGGAGCAGTACTTC
NA	NA	TRBV7-9	TRBJ2-1	CASSLARARRSGEQFF	TGTGCCAGCAGCTTAGCGAGGGCCCGACGGTCGGGTGAGCAGTTCTTC
NA	NA	TRBV4-2	TRBJ2-1	CASSQDISASRYNEQFF	TGTGCCAGCAGCCAAGATATTTCCGCTAGCAGGTACAATGAGCAGTTCTTC
NA	TRBD2	TRBV5-6	TRBJ2-2	CASSVGRGAGELFF	TGTGCCAGCAGTGTCGGGAGGGGAGCCGGGGAGCTGTTTTTT
NA	NA	TRBV5-1	TRBJ1-1	CASSLGGTFTEAFF	TGCGCCAGCAGCTTGGGCGGAACCTTCACTGAAGCTTTCTTT
NA	TRBD1	TRBV6-6	TRBJ1-3	CASSFVDRDGNTIYF	TGTGCCAGCAGTTTCGTCGACAGGGATGGAAACACCATATATTTT
NA	NA	TRBV6-1	TRBJ2-5	CASTESETQYF	TGTGCCAGCACCGAGTCGGAGACCCAGTACTTC
NA	NA	TRBV6-1	TRBJ1-2	CASSDGAVPNYGYTF	TGTGCCAGCAGTGACGGGGCGGTTCCAAACTATGGCTACACCTTC
NA	NA	TRBV5-4	TRBJ2-7	CAAAPGFSGTYEQYF	TGTGCCGCTGCCCCCGGGTTTTCGGGGACCTACGAGCAGTACTTC
NA	TRBD1	TRBV5-5	TRBJ2-7	CASSLGTGAGYEQYF	TGTGCCAGCAGCTTGGGGACAGGGGCAGGCTACGAGCAGTACTTC
NA	TRBD2	TRBV5-6	TRBJ2-7	CASSLRLLAGGNSYEQYF	TGTGCCAGCAGCTTGAGATTGCTAGCGGGAGGGAACTCCTACGAGCAGTACTTC
NA	TRBD2	TRBV5-1	TRBJ2-1	CASGIAGENEQFF	TGCGCCAGCGGAATAGCGGGGGAGAATGAGCAGTTCTTC
few	TRBD2	TRBV7-2	TRBJ2-1	CASSLASGRFNEQFF	TGTGCCAGCAGCTTAGCCAGCGGGAGGTTCAATGAGCAGTTCTTC
NA	TRBD1	TRBV29-1	TRBJ1-4	CSATDRVNEKLFF	TGCAGCGCCACGGACAGGGTTAATGAAAAACTGTTTTTT
NA	NA	TRBV7-2	TRBJ1-2	CASSLEAGLDGYTF	TGTGCCAGCAGCTTAGAAGCCGGGTTGGATGGCTACACCTTC
few	NA	TRBV2	TRBJ1-5	CASTGPNQPQHF	TGTGCCAGCACGGGACCGAATCAGCCCCAGCATTTT
NA	NA	TRBV28	TRBJ2-7	CASSTARGPYEQYF	TGTGCCAGCAGTACCGCCAGGGGTCCCTACGAGCAGTACTTC
NA	NA	TRBV5-1	TRBJ2-7	CASSLVLGLNEQYF	TGCGCCAGCAGCTTGGTGTTGGGTCTGAACGAGCAGTACTTC